These T cell receptor beta chains were read from a single sample in a study of molecular identifiers for immune sequencing clone quantification. TCRdb ran MiXCR on the PCR reads and lists one entry per CDR3 protein. The sample records 100,000 or so distinct CDR3 sequences, around 37% being singletons. Sequencing used naive CD8+ T cells from blood, with Jurkat cell RNA spiked in. The receptors derive from a human donor in good health. Some libraries in this study had Jurkat cell RNA spiked in. Both conserved end residues are trimmed from each CDR3.

cdr3_aa: ASSQLGSSYNSPLH
v_call: TRBV28
j_call: TRBJ1-6

cdr3_aa: ASSLTGLAGGGPVAQF
v_call: TRBV7-3
j_call: TRBJ2-1

cdr3_aa: SAKGLSTDTQY
v_call: TRBV20-1
j_call: TRBJ2-3

cdr3_aa: SVEFRGGVEQY
v_call: TRBV29-1
j_call: TRBJ2-7

cdr3_aa: ASSLEVRGSGSTDTQY
v_call: TRBV12-3/TRBV12-4
j_call: TRBJ2-3

cdr3_aa: ASSHKEQF
v_call: TRBV7-2
j_call: TRBJ2-1

cdr3_aa: ASSDIYNEQF
v_call: TRBV4-1
j_call: TRBJ2-1

cdr3_aa: ASSRRDRDTYEQH
v_call: TRBV11-2
j_call: TRBJ2-7

cdr3_aa: ASSLVQRSQETQY
v_call: TRBV11-2
j_call: TRBJ2-5

cdr3_aa: ASSFAIFRADYGYT
v_call: TRBV12-3/TRBV12-4
j_call: TRBJ1-2

cdr3_aa: ASSALSTQY
v_call: TRBV25-1
j_call: TRBJ2-5

cdr3_aa: SVGLAADNEQF
v_call: TRBV29-1
j_call: TRBJ2-1

cdr3_aa: ASSQFLGGGTNEKLI
v_call: TRBV23-1
j_call: TRBJ1-4

cdr3_aa: ASSKRGGSTQY
v_call: TRBV21-1
j_call: TRBJ2-3

cdr3_aa: ASSFLETPVYGYT
v_call: TRBV12-3/TRBV12-4
j_call: TRBJ1-2

cdr3_aa: SVRDLGTGGYEQY
v_call: TRBV20-1
j_call: TRBJ2-7

cdr3_aa: ASTDPYEQY
v_call: TRBV28
j_call: TRBJ2-7

cdr3_aa: ASITGSSSGANVLT
v_call: TRBV19
j_call: TRBJ2-6

cdr3_aa: ASSWRHGELF
v_call: TRBV7-8
j_call: TRBJ2-2

cdr3_aa: ASSVGPSGRDYTGELF
v_call: TRBV9
j_call: TRBJ2-2